This T cell receptor beta chain was recorded in a study of blood T cell repertoires in COVID-19. Study information: The United States, Italy and Spain supplied acute and convalescent COVID-19 samples.

The J segment lost 1 base and the V segment lost 5 bases, leaving 4 bases of the junction unmatched. From germline, CDR1 is MNHEY and CDR2 SMNVEV (reference sequence). The length of the CDR3 is 15 residues. Authors' data handling: Nucleated cell counts were estimated from reference gene primer amplification. Produced via immunoSEQ multiplex PCR; TCRdb's table is partial and in-frame only. For V, J and clone size, that table is used; D and trimming come from the DNA. The table shows some 230,000 clones, with approximately 83% occurring only once. Recruitment covered fewer than 25 US areas and drew participants whose ages spanned about 18 to 90 years.

This chain connects TRBV27 to TRBJ2-1, with TRBD2 identical over 8 bases. Source material: PBMCs or T cells enriched from blood (not recorded which). The source of this sequence is a middle-aged woman with acute COVID-19. The CDR3 DNA is TGTGCCAGCAGTCCGAGCGGGAGTTCCTACAATGAGCAGTTCTTC. It is translated as CASSPSGSSYNEQFF.